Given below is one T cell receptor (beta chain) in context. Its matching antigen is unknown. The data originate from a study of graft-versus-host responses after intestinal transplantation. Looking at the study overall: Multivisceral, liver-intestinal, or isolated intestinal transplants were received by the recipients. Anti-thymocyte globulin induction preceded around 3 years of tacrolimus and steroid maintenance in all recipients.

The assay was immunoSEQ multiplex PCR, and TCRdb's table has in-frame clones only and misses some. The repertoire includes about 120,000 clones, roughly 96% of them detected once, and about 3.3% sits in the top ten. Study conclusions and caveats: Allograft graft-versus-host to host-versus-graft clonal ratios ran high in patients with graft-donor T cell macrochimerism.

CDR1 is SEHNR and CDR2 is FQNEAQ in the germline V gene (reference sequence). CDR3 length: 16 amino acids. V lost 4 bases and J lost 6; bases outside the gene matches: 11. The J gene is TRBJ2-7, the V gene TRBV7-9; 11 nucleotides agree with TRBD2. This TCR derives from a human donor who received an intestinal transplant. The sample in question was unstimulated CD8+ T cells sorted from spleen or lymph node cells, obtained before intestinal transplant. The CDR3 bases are TGTGCCAGCAGCTCAATCGGGGGACTAGCGGCCTCCGAGCAGTACTTC. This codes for CASSSIGGLAASEQYF.